Below, one T cell receptor (beta chain) is given with its context. The target antigen is unknown. This entry comes from a study of cytomegalovirus exposure and HLA in healthy donors. General study findings and limits: As confirmed in vitro, a few CMV-associated chains were specific for CMV antigens.

The CDR3 is made up of 15 amino acids. The J segment lost 7 bases and the V segment lost 4 bases, leaving 6 bases of the junction unmatched. CDR1 and CDR2 from the germline V gene are SNHLY and FYNNEI. PCR amplification relied on 60 Vbeta primers (plus 13 Jbeta primers). TCRdb's copy holds only in-frame clones and misses some; the assay was immunoSEQ multiplex PCR. The sample has roughly 110,000 clones, around 74% seen once; the top ten hold approximately 14%. Samples came from healthy bone marrow donors. This clonotype originated in a woman in her thirties or forties in good health and CMV-seropositive. The sequenced sample was PBMCs. V is TRBV2 and J is TRBJ1-4; 10 positions agree with TRBD1. The CDR3 nucleotides read TGTGCCAGCAGTGTATTCGGACAGGGGGGTGAAAAACTGTTTTTT. This encodes CASSVFGQGGEKLFF. The complete variable domain, with remaining parts taken from reference TRBV2 and TRBJ1-4, reads EPEVTQTPSHQVTQMGQEVILRCVPISNHLYFYWYRQILGQKVEFLVSFYNNEISEKSEIFDDQFSVERPDGSNFTLKIRSTKLEDSAMYFCASSVFGQGGEKLFFGSGTQLSVL.